The 23 T cell receptor beta chains below all came from one sample that was sequenced in a study of cytomegalovirus exposure and HLA in healthy donors. The PCR ran on 60 Vbeta and 13 Jbeta primers. Libraries were prepared by immunoSEQ multiplex PCR; TCRdb keeps only in-frame clonotypes and omits some of them. The sample holds some 200,000 clones, roughly 79% seen once. Sequencing input: PBMCs. These receptors all stem from a woman aged 40 to 50 in good health and CMV-seronegative.

The V call is TRBV28, the J call TRBJ2-5, with D possibly matching TRBD2 (5 bases). The J call may be in error: the DNA end matches TRBJ2-7 better. This CDR3 contains 16 residues. Looked up from germline, CDR1 is MDHEN and CDR2 is SYDVKM. CDR3 nucleotides: TGTGCCAGCAGTTTAACCTCGGGATCTAAACCCTACGAGCAGTACTTC. Protein sequence: CASSLTSGSKPYEQYF.

The chain recombines TRBV2 with TRBJ2-2; the D is unclear. V was cut by 2 bases and J by 6 bases, with 13 bases left in between. Germline values: CDR1 SNHLY, CDR2 FYNNEI. This CDR3 has 15 residues. The CDR3 DNA reads as TGTGCCAGCAGTGAATGGCAGGCTGGCGCCGGGGAGCTGTTTTTT. Translated: CASSEWQAGAGELFF.

The chain has TRBV28 and TRBJ1-2; 9 bases match TRBD1. V was pared by 2 bases and J by 3 bases, with 7 bases of the junction left unmatched. The CDR3 has 16 amino acids. Germline CDR1 and CDR2: MDHEN and SYDVKM. CDR3 coding DNA: TGTGCCAGCAGTTTAGGGACAGGGATCGGGGACTATGGCTACACCTTC. Residues: CASSLGTGIGDYGYTF.

V usage is TRBV7-6 and J usage is TRBJ1-1; unclear D gene. V was clipped by 1 base and J by 4 bases, with 7 bases between them. This CDR3 is 13 amino acids long. The germline V gene has CDR1 SGHVS and CDR2 FNYEAQ. CDR3 loop: CASSLGVATEAFF. CDR3 nucleotide sequence: TGTGCCAGCAGCTTAGGAGTCGCCACTGAAGCTTTCTTT. The complete variable domain, with remaining parts taken from reference TRBV7-6 and TRBJ1-1, reads GAGVSQSPRYKVTKRGQDVALRCDPISGHVSLYWYRQALGQGPEFLTYFNYEAQQDKSGLPNDRFSAERPEGSISTLTIQRTEQRDSAMYRCASSLGVATEAFFGQGTRLTVV.

This clone has only a few counts. The rearrangement joins TRBV6-5 to TRBJ2-7, with TRBD1 matching over 7 bases. V was pared by 0 bases and J by 2 bases, with 4 bases of the junction left unmatched. Germline V lookup: CDR1 MNHEY, CDR2 SVGAGI. This CDR3 has 15 residues. The chain's CDR3 is CASSYSYRGAYEQYF. Here the CDR3 DNA reads TGTGCCAGCAGTTACTCGTACAGGGGAGCCTACGAGCAGTACTTC.

This clone was found once. V gene TRBV5-1 combines with J gene TRBJ1-1; 8 nucleotides match TRBD1. Germline V CDR1 and CDR2: SGHRS, YFSETQ. The CDR3 is 14 residues long. V gave up 4 bases and J gave up 1 base; unmatched junction bases: 3. DNA of the CDR3: TGCGCCAGCAGCGATCAGGGGGCGAACACTGAAGCTTTCTTT. Its protein is CASSDQGANTEAFF.

CDR3 sequence reads: CAISTTGENSPLHF. The CDR3 nucleotides read TGTGCCATAAGTACGACAGGGGAAAATTCACCCCTCCACTTT. V is TRBV7-2 and J is TRBJ1-6; TRBD1 matches 8 bases. The CDR3 runs 14 residues. Germline V gene data show CDR1 as SGHTA and CDR2 as FQGNSA. V was clipped by 10 bases and J by 7 bases; unmatched bases: 9.

The CDR3 DNA is TGTGCCAGCAGCTTGACCGAGAACTATGGCTACACCTTC. Protein product: CASSLTENYGYTF. The chain has TRBV5-4 and TRBJ1-2; no clear D. V dropped 1 base and J dropped 2 bases, with 6 bases sitting between them. The CDR3 totals 13 residues. Germline V CDR1 and CDR2: SGHNT, YYREEE (reference sequence).

In its sample, this clone was seen once. The chain uses TRBV2 and TRBJ1-5; D remains ambiguous. Trimming pared 3 bases from V and 4 bases from J, leaving 7 bases between. Germline V CDR1 and CDR2: SNHLY, FYNNEI. The CDR3 loop spans 13 amino acids. CDR3 bases: TGTGCCAGCAGTGACGGTCTTAATCAGCCCCAGCATTTT. Protein sequence: CASSDGLNQPQHF.

V gene TRBV7-2 combines with J gene TRBJ2-3; maybe TRBD1 (5 bases). Between the trimmed V and J ends, which lost 5 bases and 3 bases, there was a span of 15 bases. The CDR3 consists of 15 residues. Germline V gene data show CDR1 as SGHTA and CDR2 as FQGNSA. CDR3 sequence reads: CASSRNLQATDTQYF. As DNA, the CDR3 is TGTGCCAGCAGCCGAAATCTACAGGCGACAGATACGCAGTATTTT.

This sequence joins TRBV18 and TRBJ2-3; 10 bases are a match to TRBD2. This CDR3 spans 14 amino acids. V was pared by 9 bases and J by 4 bases, with 7 bases of the junction left unmatched. Germline V lookup: CDR1 KGHSH, CDR2 LQKENI. The CDR3 sequence: CASQRGGLADTQYF. CDR3 DNA sequence: TGTGCCAGTCAGCGGGGGGGCCTCGCAGATACGCAGTATTTT. The whole variable domain, remainder taken from reference TRBV18 and TRBJ2-3, is NAGVMQNPRHLVRRRGQEARLRCSPMKGHSHVYWYRQLPEEGLKFMVYLQKENIIDESGMPKERFSAEFPKEGPSILRIQQVVRGDSAAYFCASQRGGLADTQYFGPGTRLTVL.

The DNA of the CDR3 is TGCGCCAGCAGCTTAATAGCGGGGGGGCCCCCAGAGACCCAGTACTTC. Translated: CASSLIAGGPPETQYF. The chain is built from TRBV5-1 and TRBJ2-5; TRBD2 matches at 11 bases. Germline V gene data show CDR1 as SGHRS and CDR2 as YFSETQ. This CDR3 is built from 16 residues. J gave up 4 bases and V 2 bases, and 7 bases lay outside the gene matches. The complete variable domain, with remaining parts taken from reference TRBV5-1 and TRBJ2-5, reads KAGVTQTPRYLIKTRGQQVTLSCSPISGHRSVSWYQQTPGQGLQFLFEYFSETQRNKGNFPGRFSGRQFSNSRSEMNVSTLELGDSALYLCASSLIAGGPPETQYFGPGTRLLVL.

This sequence joins TRBV10-3 and TRBJ1-1, with TRBD1 as a possible D gene (6 bases). Trimming removed 4 bases at V and 5 bases at J, with 14 bases between. The CDR3 is 14 amino acids. The germline V gene encodes CDR1 ENHRY and CDR2 SYGVKD. The CDR3 loop reads CAISVGQGLTEAFF. The DNA of the CDR3 is TGTGCCATCAGTGTTGGGCAGGGGTTGACTGAAGCTTTCTTT.

The rearrangement joins TRBV11-2 to TRBJ1-5; D remains ambiguous. The CDR3 consists of 15 residues. V lost 5 bases and J 0 bases, leaving 11 bases between the germline ends. Per germline, CDR1 SGHAT and CDR2 FQNNGV. CDR3 coding DNA: TGTGCCAGCAGCGTTAGCCCTAATAGCAATCAGCCCCAGCATTTT. This sequence encodes CASSVSPNSNQPQHF. Full variable domain (missing parts from reference TRBV11-2 and TRBJ1-5): EAGVAQSPRYKIIEKRQSVAFWCNPISGHATLYWYQQILGQGPKLLIQFQNNGVVDDSQLPKDRFSAERLKGVDSTLKIQPAKLEDSAVYLCASSVSPNSNQPQHFGDGTRLSIL.

The chain couples TRBV19 to TRBJ1-5; weak D call: TRBD1 (5 bases). Germline V gene data show CDR1 as LNHDA and CDR2 as SQIVND (reference sequence). The CDR3 loop spans 15 amino acids. V was trimmed by 5 bases and J by 1 base, leaving 12 bases between them. The CDR3 region is CASSQGIGSNQPQHF. The DNA of the CDR3 is TGTGCCAGTAGTCAGGGTATTGGAAGCAATCAGCCCCAGCATTTT.

This clone was counted once. The chain recombines TRBV6-1 with TRBJ1-5, with D perhaps matching TRBD1 (6 bases). The CDR3 is 15 amino acids. Germline V lookup: CDR1 MNHNS, CDR2 SASEGT. Between the trimmed V and J ends, which lost 8 bases and 3 bases, there was a span of 17 bases. The CDR3: CASQRGGINNQPQHF. The CDR3 DNA sequence: TGTGCCAGCCAGAGAGGGGGTATCAACAATCAGCCCCAGCATTTT.

The V call is TRBV19, the J call TRBJ2-4; tentative D call: TRBD1 (5 bases). Germline V gene sequence: CDR1 LNHDA, CDR2 SQIVND (reference sequence). V lost 6 bases to trimming and J lost 6 bases, with 21 bases between them. The CDR3 length is 16 residues. For the CDR3, the DNA is TGTGCCAGTAGCTTCTCCTCTGGTGGGGCTTTAAACATTCAGTACTTC. It codes for CASSFSSGGALNIQYF.

The chain recombines TRBV28 with TRBJ2-7, with 8 bases lining up with TRBD1. Trimming cost V 7 bases and J 2 bases; bases outside gene matches: 4. This CDR3 is 13 amino acids long. Germline V gives CDR1 MDHEN, CDR2 SYDVKM. CDR3 in amino acids: CASIKQGAYEQYF. DNA for the CDR3: TGTGCCAGCATCAAACAGGGGGCCTACGAGCAGTACTTC.

The chain couples TRBV9 to TRBJ2-7; D is unresolved. Trimming took off 0 bases at V and 0 bases at J, with 10 bases between the two ends. The germline V gene has CDR1 SGDLS and CDR2 YYNGEE. The CDR3 is made up of 15 amino acids. CDR3 coding DNA: TGTGCCAGCAGCGTAGGTCCAGGCCACTCCTACGAGCAGTACTTC. Its protein is CASSVGPGHSYEQYF.

The sample holds one count of this clone. This chain links TRBV11-3 with TRBJ1-1; 8 bases agree with TRBD1. Germline V gene data show CDR1 as SGHNT and CDR2 as YENEEA. With V trimmed by 3 bases and J by 11 bases, 8 bases remained unmatched. The CDR3 is made up of 13 amino acids. CDR3 nucleotides: TGTGCCAGCAGCTTGAGACAGGGGAGAGACGCTTTCTTT. Translation: CASSLRQGRDAFF.

The chain joins TRBV30 to TRBJ1-5; D is ambiguous. From germline, CDR1 is GTSNPN and CDR2 SVGIG (reference sequence). The V end lost 3 bases, the J end lost 3 bases, and 18 bases lay between the germline ends. The length of the CDR3 is 16 residues. The CDR3 DNA is TGTGCCTGGAGCCCGGTAGGCGGCAGCGTCAATCAGCCCCAGCATTTT. Translation: CAWSPVGGSVNQPQHF.

The chain combines TRBV6-1 with TRBJ1-6; D perhaps matches TRBD1 (5 bases). V lost 2 bases and J 10 bases, leaving 12 bases between the germline ends. The CDR3 spans 14 residues. CDR1 is MNHNS and CDR2 is SASEGT in the germline V gene. The chain's CDR3 is CASSEFGTGSPLHF. As DNA, the CDR3 is TGTGCCAGCAGTGAATTTGGGACTGGGTCACCCCTCCACTTT.

This chain joins TRBV6-5 and TRBJ2-2, with D possibly matching TRBD2 (7 bases). This CDR3 has 15 residues. In germline, CDR1 is MNHEY, CDR2 SVGAGI. Trimming removed 3 bases from V and 5 bases from J, with 13 bases in between. CDR3 loop: CASSYLGGGTGELFF. Here the CDR3 DNA reads TGTGCCAGCAGTTATTTGGGAGGGGGGACCGGGGAGCTGTTTTTT.